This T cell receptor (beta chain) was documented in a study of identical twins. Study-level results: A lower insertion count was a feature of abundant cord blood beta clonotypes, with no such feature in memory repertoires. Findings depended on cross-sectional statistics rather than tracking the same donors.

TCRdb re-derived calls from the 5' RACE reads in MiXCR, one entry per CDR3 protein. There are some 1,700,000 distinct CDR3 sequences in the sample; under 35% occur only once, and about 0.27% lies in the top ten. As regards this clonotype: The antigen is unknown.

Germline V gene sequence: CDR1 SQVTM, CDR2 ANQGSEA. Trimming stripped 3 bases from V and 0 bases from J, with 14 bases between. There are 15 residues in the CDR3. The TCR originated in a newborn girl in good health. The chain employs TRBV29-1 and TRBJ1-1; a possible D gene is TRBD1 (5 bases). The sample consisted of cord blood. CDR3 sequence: CSVEGPKWMNTEAFF. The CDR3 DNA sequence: TGCAGCGTTGAGGGGCCGAAGTGGATGAACACTGAAGCTTTCTTT. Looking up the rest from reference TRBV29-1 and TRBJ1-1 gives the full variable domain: SAVISQKPSRDICQRGTSLTIQCQVDSQVTMMFWYRQQPGQSLTLIATANQGSEATYESGFVIDKFPISRPNLTFSTLTVSNMSPEDSSIYLCSVEGPKWMNTEAFFGQGTRLTVV.